This TCR beta chain was recovered during a study of shared clonotypes between healthy human individuals. Overall study context: A donor's plate count was three for CD4 naive and three for CD4 memory; CD8 naive had two and CD8 memory one.

Profiling relied on immunoSEQ multiplex PCR, and the TCRdb table lists in-frame clones only, not all of them. The sample lists under 1,100,000 clones; about 84% were seen once. Regarding the study as a whole: Compared with memory subsets, naive subsets generally had larger estimated richness.

This clone was detected only once. The antigen remains unidentified. The sequence derives from a man between 18 and 29 years old in good health. Some clones in this sample may be carry-over from other donors' samples. The source material was memory CD4+ T cells from PBMCs. Subset: CD45RA-negative fraction.

The CDR3 DNA follows: TGTGCCAGCAGCCTAGGGCCCCTGGGAGACAAAAACATTCAGTACTTC. Translation: CASSLGPLGDKNIQYF. V usage is TRBV7-9 and J usage is TRBJ2-4; D is perhaps TRBD2 (5 bases). V lost 5 bases and J 3 bases, leaving 17 bases between the germline ends. Per germline, CDR1 SEHNR and CDR2 FQNEAQ (reference sequence). This CDR3 is 16 amino acids long.